Given below is one T cell receptor (beta chain) in context. The antigen remains unidentified. Germline V gene data show CDR1 as MGHDK and CDR2 as SYGVNS. Deletions cut 3 bases from V and 10 bases from J, with 22 bases between. The CDR3 has 16 residues. The data were taken from a study of post-analysis software for immune sequencing data. General observations from the study: In patients, TRBV5-6, TRBV5-1 and TRBV20-1 belonged to five or six TRBV segments found more frequently than in controls.

Unique molecular identifiers were present in the TCR beta cDNA libraries. Using its own MiXCR run on the PCR reads, TCRdb lists one record per CDR3 protein. The sample yields 650,000 to 900,000 distinct CDR3 sequences, 40% to 55% seen once. Sequencing was done on a sample of blood. The receptor comes from a girl between 10 and 17 years old with multiple sclerosis. The rearrangement joins TRBV25-1 to TRBJ2-1; D remains ambiguous. The CDR3 DNA sequence: TGTGCCAGCAGTGATTCGTCCTCGTCCCCCCCCCAGGAGCAGTTCTTC. Amino acid sequence: CASSDSSSSPPQEQFF. Together with reference TRBV25-1 and TRBJ2-1, the CDR3 gives the full variable domain: EADIYQTPRYLVIGTGKKITLECSQTMGHDKMYWYQQDPGMELHLIHYSYGVNSTEKGDLSSESTVSRIRTEHFPLTLESARPSHTSQYLCASSDSSSSPPQEQFFGPGTRLTVL.